This TCR beta chain was recorded in a study of breast tumors, draining lymph nodes, adjacent tissues. MiXCR, applied by TCRdb to the multiplex PCR reads, yields one record per CDR3 protein. This sample has tens of thousands of distinct CDR3 sequences; about 30% occur once, and the top ten carry around 10%. This clonotype occurred many times. The antigen is undetermined. CDR3 size: 17 residues. The V gene end was trimmed by 0 bases and the J gene end by 7 bases; junction bases not matched to a gene: 7. The germline V gene encodes CDR1 MGHRA and CDR2 YSYEKL. Study-level results: The lymph node origin of tumor T cells was framed as consistent with a hypothesis, not demonstrated. Luminal-like breast cancer showed significantly higher tumor–nontumor repertoire similarity than basal-like. Data fit most tumor T cells coming from lymph node, expanding in tumor.

Sample: breast tumor tissue. The chain recombines TRBV4-1 with TRBJ2-2, with 11 bases aligning to TRBD2. The source is a female donor with breast cancer. Some clones in this sample may be carry-over from other donors' samples. CDR3 region: CASSQDRLAGMDGELFF. DNA for the CDR3: TGCGCCAGCAGCCAAGATCGACTAGCGGGAATGGACGGGGAGCTGTTTTTT.